These T cell receptor beta chains were read from a single sample in a study of T cell responses to AZD1222 COVID-19 vaccine. Clones were read by immunoSEQ multiplex PCR, and TCRdb kept only the in-frame ones, dropping some. The table shows about 120,000 clones, with 70% to 90% occurring only once. Sequenced material: peripheral blood, taken on day 0 of AZD1222 vaccination. The receptors originated from an adult in good health. Both conserved end residues are part of each CDR3. Fields, in order: CDR3 protein, CDR3 DNA, V gene, D gene, J gene, clone size. The D gene is left open where the match is weak. Expanded clones are given a class, and other clones once, few, many or no size at all.

CDR3: CASSETTSQETQYF
DNA: TGTGCCAGCAGCGAGACCACCAGCCAAGAGACCCAGTACTTC
V: TRBV11-3
D: -
J: TRBJ2-5
size: -

CDR3: CATSGYGQGVSVGELFF
DNA: TGTGCCACCAGTGGATACGGACAGGGAGTGTCTGTCGGGGAGCTGTTTTTT
V: TRBV24-1
D: TRBD1
J: TRBJ2-2
size: -

CDR3: CARPEPRRETLSYSGNTIYF
DNA: TGTGCCAGGCCGGAACCTAGACGGGAGACCCTCTCTTACTCTGGAAACACCATATATTTT
V: TRBV21-1
D: -
J: TRBJ1-3
size: -

CDR3: CSLTGHTGELFF
DNA: TGCAGTCTCACAGGACACACCGGGGAGCTGTTTTTT
V: TRBV29-1
D: -
J: TRBJ2-2
size: -

CDR3: CASSLRSMDMNTEAFF
DNA: TGTGCCAGCAGCTTACGATCTATGGACATGAACACTGAAGCTTTCTTT
V: TRBV7-9
D: -
J: TRBJ1-1
size: -

CDR3: CASSYTNTEAFF
DNA: TGTGCCAGCAGCTACACGAACACTGAAGCTTTCTTT
V: TRBV7-9
D: -
J: TRBJ1-1
size: few

CDR3: CASSRRGIDF
DNA: TGTGCCAGTAGCCGGAGGGGGATAGACTTC
V: TRBV11-2
D: -
J: TRBJ2-7
size: -

CDR3: CASTPRDRAGNTIYF
DNA: TGTGCCAGCACCCCCCGGGACAGGGCTGGAAACACCATATATTTT
V: TRBV6-5
D: TRBD1
J: TRBJ1-3
size: -

CDR3: CASTLVGNTGELFF
DNA: TGTGCCAGCACCTTGGTCGGGAACACCGGGGAGCTGTTTTTT
V: TRBV7-2
D: -
J: TRBJ2-2
size: -

CDR3: CSASSLEAFF
DNA: TGCAGTGCTAGTTCTTTGGAAGCTTTCTTT
V: TRBV20-1
D: -
J: TRBJ1-1
size: -

CDR3: CASSLGGGAWEETQYF
DNA: TGTGCCAGCAGCTTAGGAGGAGGGGCCTGGGAAGAGACCCAGTACTTC
V: TRBV7-3
D: -
J: TRBJ2-5
size: few

CDR3: CASSHIDYGYTF
DNA: TGTGCCAGCTCTCATATTGACTATGGCTACACCTTC
V: TRBV18
D: -
J: TRBJ1-2
size: -

CDR3: CASSFWAGRGIPEAFF
DNA: TGTGCCAGCAGTTTCTGGGCGGGCAGGGGAATACCTGAAGCTTTCTTT
V: TRBV27
D: -
J: TRBJ1-1
size: -

CDR3: CASSFSGRAVGTQYF
DNA: TGTGCCAGCAGCTTTAGCGGGAGGGCCGTAGGGACCCAGTACTTC
V: TRBV7-9
D: TRBD2
J: TRBJ2-5
size: -